This T cell receptor beta chain was found in a study of blood T cell repertoires in COVID-19. Study-level information: Samples came from the United States, Italy and Spain, spanning acute and convalescent COVID-19. T cells, B-cell-depleted T cells, or PBMCs supplied cDNA or gDNA.

This clone was found once. All enrollees were about 18 to 89 years old and from fewer than 30 US areas. Original processing methods: Quantification of nucleated cells was approximated via reference gene primer amplification. Only in-frame clones appear in the TCRdb table, and some are missing; sequencing was by immunoSEQ multiplex PCR. The V and J calls and clone size come from that table; D and trimming were worked out from the DNA. The data hold 60,000 to 80,000 clones, with 80% to 90% observed a single time. This TCR derives from a woman between 40 and 50 years old with acute COVID-19. Sequencing used PBMCs or T cells enriched from blood (not recorded which).

CDR3 coding DNA: TGTGCCAGCAGCCCCTTAGGACAGGGGGACTATGGCTACACCTTC. Translating gives CASSPLGQGDYGYTF. V usage is TRBV14 and J usage is TRBJ1-2, with 10 bases identical to TRBD1. V dropped 4 bases and J dropped 3; count of bases not matched to a gene: 5. Germline CDR1 is SGHDN and CDR2 is FVKESK. This CDR3 has 15 residues.